This T cell receptor (beta chain) emerged from a study of T cell responses to AZD1222 COVID-19 vaccine. Study conclusions and caveats: Reports say nearly half of spike-specific TCRs go after unmutated variant regions. Clonal diversity was possibly underestimated, and the donors were mostly white British, with more females. The study found vaccine-associated CD4 TCRs spanning spike, dominant at 160-218 and 743-854.

Some clones are missing from TCRdb's copy, which holds only in-frame ones; the method was immunoSEQ multiplex PCR. In the table there are roughly 200,000 clones, 70% to 90% of which are singletons. Germline V lookup: CDR1 SGDLS, CDR2 YYNGEE. V shed 3 bases, J shed 2 bases, and the junction held 5 bases outside the gene matches. This CDR3 spans 16 amino acids. This clone has a handful of counts. Its antigen is unidentified. Sequenced here: peripheral blood, sampled on day 0 of AZD1222 vaccination. The TCR comes from an adult in good health. The chain has TRBV9 and TRBJ2-6; 7 bases match TRBD2. Here the CDR3 reads CASSATSDPGANVLTF. CDR3 DNA sequence: TGTGCCAGCAGCGCCACTAGCGACCCTGGGGCCAACGTCCTGACTTTC.